These T cell receptor beta chains were read from a single sample in a study of OX40 agonist ivuxolimab in advanced cancers. TCRdb keeps only in-frame clones here, not all; method: immunoSEQ multiplex PCR. The sample contains 20,000 to 25,000 clones, around 84% of which appear only once. Sequences were derived from CD4+ or CD8+ T cells sorted from blood, sampled in a trial of the OX40 agonist ivuxolimab. All receptors derive from an adult with an advanced solid tumor such as melanoma, head and neck, liver or kidney cancer. The CDR3 runs from the conserved cysteine through the conserved F or W. D genes are given only for firm matches. The size entry is marked missing in some rows and otherwise reads once, few, many or a size class.

>NA|TRBV28|NA|TRBJ2-5|12
CASSSGPETQYF
TGTGCCAGCAGTTCGGGTCCCGAGACCCAGTACTTC
>NA|TRBV15|medium-sized|TRBJ2-1|13
CATSRARYNEQFF
TGTGCCACCAGCAGGGCCAGATACAATGAGCAGTTCTTC
>NA|TRBV15|NA|TRBJ2-2|12
CATLKPSGELFF
TGTGCCACCCTCAAACCGTCCGGGGAGCTGTTTTTT
>TRBD2|TRBV19|few|TRBJ2-1|15
CASSTGVLADNEQFF
TGTGCCAGTAGTACTGGGGTACTAGCGGACAATGAGCAGTTCTTC
>NA|TRBV7-9|few|TRBJ2-2|12
CASSPNTGELFF
TGTGCCAGCAGCCCGAACACCGGGGAGCTGTTTTTT
>TRBD2|TRBV28|NA|TRBJ2-3|18
CASSILAEPTSSTDTQYF
TGTGCCAGCAGTATTCTAGCGGAGCCTACTTCTAGCACAGATACGCAGTATTTT
>NA|TRBV6-6|NA|TRBJ2-2|11
CASFGTGELFF
TGTGCCAGCTTTGGAACCGGGGAGCTGTTTTTT
>NA|TRBV5-6|NA|TRBJ2-7|14
CASSLELGYHEQYF
TGTGCCAGCAGCTTGGAACTGGGGTACCACGAGCAGTACTTC
>NA|TRBV6-6|NA|TRBJ2-3|15
CASNLPLRLGDTQYF
TGTGCCAGCAACCTACCCCTAAGATTGGGAGATACGCAGTATTTT
>TRBD2|TRBV28|NA|TRBJ2-1|21
CASSPGVGSGLAGRYYNEQFF
TGTGCCAGCAGTCCGGGCGTAGGGTCGGGACTAGCGGGGCGCTACTACAATGAGCAGTTCTTC
>NA|TRBV7-2|NA|TRBJ1-4|16
CASSSHRVSLDEKLFF
TGTGCCAGCAGCTCGCACAGGGTATCATTGGATGAAAAACTGTTTTTT
>NA|TRBV2|NA|TRBJ2-5|11
CASSEARGEYF
TGTGCCAGCAGTGAAGCGCGGGGAGAGTACTTC
>TRBD2|TRBV30|NA|TRBJ2-7|13
CAWSPGRGDEQYF
TGTGCCTGGAGCCCAGGGCGGGGGGACGAGCAGTACTTC
>TRBD1|TRBV11-2|NA|TRBJ2-7|15
CASSLGPTGKNEQYF
TGTGCCAGCAGCTTAGGACCGACAGGGAAGAACGAGCAGTACTTC
>NA|TRBV13|NA|TRBJ2-7|14
CASSYTGLTYEQYF
TGTGCCAGCAGCTACACAGGGTTAACCTACGAGCAGTACTTC
>NA|TRBV7-9|NA|TRBJ1-2|12
CASSVDSYGYTF
TGTGCCAGCAGCGTGGACAGCTATGGCTACACCTTC
>TRBD1|TRBV7-9|NA|TRBJ1-6|17
CASSPTGGVDYNSPLHF
TGTGCCAGCAGTCCGACAGGGGGAGTCGACTATAATTCACCCCTCCACTTT
>NA|TRBV4-2|NA|TRBJ2-1|16
CASNQDRGRVGNEQFF
TGTGCCAGCAACCAAGATCGGGGCAGGGTGGGAAATGAGCAGTTCTTC
>NA|TRBV6-5|NA|TRBJ2-2|16
CASSYRPYGQSGELFF
TGTGCCAGCAGTTACAGGCCCTACGGGCAGTCCGGGGAGCTGTTTTTT
>NA|TRBV5-4|few|TRBJ2-7|14
CASSFSQGGYEQYF
TGTGCCAGCAGCTTTTCCCAGGGTGGCTACGAGCAGTACTTC
>NA|TRBV9|NA|TRBJ2-4|12
CASSPGQNIQYF
TGTGCCAGCAGCCCAGGTCAAAACATTCAGTACTTC
>NA|TRBV5-6|NA|TRBJ2-7|13
CASSFGSAYEQYF
TGTGCCAGCAGCTTTGGGTCCGCCTACGAGCAGTACTTC
>NA|TRBV10-3|NA|TRBJ1-1|12
CASPDRNTEAFF
TGTGCCTCCCCCGACCGGAACACTGAAGCTTTCTTT
>TRBD1|TRBV6-1|few|TRBJ1-6|13
CASRDRLSSPLHF
TGTGCCAGCAGGGACAGGCTATCTTCACCCCTCCACTTT